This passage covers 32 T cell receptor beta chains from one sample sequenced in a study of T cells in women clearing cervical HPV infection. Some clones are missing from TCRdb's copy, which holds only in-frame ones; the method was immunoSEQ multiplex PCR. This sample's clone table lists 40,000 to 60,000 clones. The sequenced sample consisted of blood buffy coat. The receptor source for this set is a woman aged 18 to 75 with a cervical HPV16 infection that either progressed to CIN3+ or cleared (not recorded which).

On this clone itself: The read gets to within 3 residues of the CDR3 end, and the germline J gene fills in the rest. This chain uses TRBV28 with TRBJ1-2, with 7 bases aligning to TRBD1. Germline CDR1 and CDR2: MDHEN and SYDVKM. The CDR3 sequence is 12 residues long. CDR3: CASGQGQLRYTF. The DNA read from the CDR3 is TGTGCCAGCGGCCAGGGACAGTTGCGC.

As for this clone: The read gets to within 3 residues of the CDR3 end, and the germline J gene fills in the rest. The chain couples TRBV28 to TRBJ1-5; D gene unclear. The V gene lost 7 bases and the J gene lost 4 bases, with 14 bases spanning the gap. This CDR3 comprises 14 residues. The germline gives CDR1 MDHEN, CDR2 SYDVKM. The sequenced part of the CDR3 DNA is TGTGCCAGCACCGCGAACGGAGCGAATCAGCCC. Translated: CASTANGANQP. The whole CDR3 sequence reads CASTANGANQPQHF.

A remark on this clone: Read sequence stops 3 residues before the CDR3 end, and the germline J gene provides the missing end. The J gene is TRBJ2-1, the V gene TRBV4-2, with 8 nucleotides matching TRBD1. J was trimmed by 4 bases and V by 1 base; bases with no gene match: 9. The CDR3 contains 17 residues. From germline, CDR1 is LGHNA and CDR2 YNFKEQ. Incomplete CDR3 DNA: TGTGCCAGCAGCCAAGTCTATCGGACAGGGTCTTACAATGAG. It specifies CASSQVYRTGSYNE. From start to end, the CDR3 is CASSQVYRTGSYNEQFF.

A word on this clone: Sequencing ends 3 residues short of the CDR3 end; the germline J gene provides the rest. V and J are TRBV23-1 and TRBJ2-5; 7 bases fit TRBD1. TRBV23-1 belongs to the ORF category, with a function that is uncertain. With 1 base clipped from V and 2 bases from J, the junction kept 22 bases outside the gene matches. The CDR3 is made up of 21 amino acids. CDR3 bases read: TGCGCCAGCAGTCAATTCTCGAGGACGATAAAAGGACAGGCAGGGCAAGAGACC. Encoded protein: CASSQFSRTIKGQAGQET. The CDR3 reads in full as CASSQFSRTIKGQAGQETQYF.

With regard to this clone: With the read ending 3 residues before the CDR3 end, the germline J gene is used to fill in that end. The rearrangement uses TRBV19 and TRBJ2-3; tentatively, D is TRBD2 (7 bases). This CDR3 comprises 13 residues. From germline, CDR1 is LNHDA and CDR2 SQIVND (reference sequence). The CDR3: CASSADRRETQYF. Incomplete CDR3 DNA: TGTGCCAGTAGTGCAGACAGGCGGGAGACG.

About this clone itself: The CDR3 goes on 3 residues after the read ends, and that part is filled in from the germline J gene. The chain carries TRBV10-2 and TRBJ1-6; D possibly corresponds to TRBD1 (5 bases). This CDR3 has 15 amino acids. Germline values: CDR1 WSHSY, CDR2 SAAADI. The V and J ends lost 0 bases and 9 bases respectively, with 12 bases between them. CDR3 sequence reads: CASSESLGGFSPLHF. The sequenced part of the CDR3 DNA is TGCGCCAGCAGTGAGTCCTTGGGGGGGTTTTCACCC.

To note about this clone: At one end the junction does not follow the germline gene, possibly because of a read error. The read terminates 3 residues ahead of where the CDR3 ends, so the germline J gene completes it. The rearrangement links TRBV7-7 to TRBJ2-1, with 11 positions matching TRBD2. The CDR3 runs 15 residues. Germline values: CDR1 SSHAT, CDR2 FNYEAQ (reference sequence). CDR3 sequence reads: CASSAGTSGSNEQFF. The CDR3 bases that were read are TGTGCTAGCAGTGCCGGGACTAGCGGATCGAATGAG.

CDR3 amino acids: CASSLEGGTHEKLFF. The sequenced part of the CDR3 DNA is TGTGCCAGCAGCTTGGAGGGCGGGACTCATGAAAAA. The chain joins TRBV5-6 to TRBJ1-4, with D tentatively TRBD1 (5 bases). With the read ending 3 residues before the CDR3 end, the germline J gene is used to fill in that end. V dropped 0 bases and J dropped 6 bases, with 12 bases sitting between them. The CDR3 spans 15 residues. From germline, CDR1 is SGHDT and CDR2 YYEEEE.

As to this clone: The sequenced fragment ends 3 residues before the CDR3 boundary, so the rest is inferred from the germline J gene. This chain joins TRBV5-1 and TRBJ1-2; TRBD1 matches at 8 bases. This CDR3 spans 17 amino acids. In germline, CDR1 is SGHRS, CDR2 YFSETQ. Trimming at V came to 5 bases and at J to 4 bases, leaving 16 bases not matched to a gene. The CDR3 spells CASRQFSGTGSIYGYTF. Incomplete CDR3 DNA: TGCGCCAGCAGACAGTTTTCCGGGACAGGCTCCATCTATGGC.

CDR3 bases read: TGTGCCATCAGTGAACCCCGACACGGTGAGGAGACG. This encodes CAISEPRHGEET. The whole CDR3 is CAISEPRHGEETQYF. The chain is built from TRBV10-3 and TRBJ2-3; D is undetermined. Coverage ceases 3 residues before the CDR3 finishes, and the germline J gene fills in the end. Germline CDR1 and CDR2: ENHRY and SYGVKD. The CDR3 loop spans 15 amino acids.

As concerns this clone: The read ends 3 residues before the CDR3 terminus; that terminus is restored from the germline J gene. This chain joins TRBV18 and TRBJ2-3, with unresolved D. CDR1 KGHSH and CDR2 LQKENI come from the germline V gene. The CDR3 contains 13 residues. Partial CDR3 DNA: TGTGCCAGCTCACCAGTGCAGGATCAGGCG. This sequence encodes CASSPVQDQA. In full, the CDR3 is CASSPVQDQAQYF.

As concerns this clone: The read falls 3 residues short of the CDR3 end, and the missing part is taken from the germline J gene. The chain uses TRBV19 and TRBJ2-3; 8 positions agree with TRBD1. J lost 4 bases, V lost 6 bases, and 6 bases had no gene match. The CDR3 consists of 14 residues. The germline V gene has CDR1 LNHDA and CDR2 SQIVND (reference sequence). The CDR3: CASRDRAGADTQYF. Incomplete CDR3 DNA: TGTGCCAGTAGGGACAGGGCGGGCGCAGATACG.

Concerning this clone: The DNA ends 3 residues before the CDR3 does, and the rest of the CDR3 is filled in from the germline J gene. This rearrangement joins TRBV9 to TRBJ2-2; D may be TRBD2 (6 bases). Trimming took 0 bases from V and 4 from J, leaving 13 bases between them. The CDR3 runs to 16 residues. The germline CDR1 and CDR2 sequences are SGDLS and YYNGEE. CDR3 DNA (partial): TGTGCCAGCAGCGTAGGGGATAGCGGATTCACCGGGGAG. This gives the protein CASSVGDSGFTGE. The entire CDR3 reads CASSVGDSGFTGELFF.

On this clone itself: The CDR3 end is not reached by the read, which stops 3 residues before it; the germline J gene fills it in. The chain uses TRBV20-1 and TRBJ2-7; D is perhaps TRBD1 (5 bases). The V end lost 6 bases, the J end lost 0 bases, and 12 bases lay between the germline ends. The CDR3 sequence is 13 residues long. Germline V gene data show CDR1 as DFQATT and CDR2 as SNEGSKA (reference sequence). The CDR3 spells CSAQGRSSYEQYF. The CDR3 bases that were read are TGCAGTGCCCAGGGTAGATCCTCCTACGAG.

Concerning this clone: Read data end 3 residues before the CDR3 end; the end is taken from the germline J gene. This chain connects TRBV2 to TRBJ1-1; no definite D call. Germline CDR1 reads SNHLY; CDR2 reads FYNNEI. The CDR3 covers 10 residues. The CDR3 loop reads CASSGQMAFF. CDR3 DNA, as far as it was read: TGTGCCAGCAGTGGGCAGATG.

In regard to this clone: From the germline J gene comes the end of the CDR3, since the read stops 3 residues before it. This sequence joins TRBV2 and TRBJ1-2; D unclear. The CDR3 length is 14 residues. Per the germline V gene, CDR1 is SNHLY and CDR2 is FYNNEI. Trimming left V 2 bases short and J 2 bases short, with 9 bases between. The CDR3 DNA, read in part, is TGTGCCAGCAGTGAAAAGCTTCCAAACTATGGC. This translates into CASSEKLPNYG. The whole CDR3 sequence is CASSEKLPNYGYTF.

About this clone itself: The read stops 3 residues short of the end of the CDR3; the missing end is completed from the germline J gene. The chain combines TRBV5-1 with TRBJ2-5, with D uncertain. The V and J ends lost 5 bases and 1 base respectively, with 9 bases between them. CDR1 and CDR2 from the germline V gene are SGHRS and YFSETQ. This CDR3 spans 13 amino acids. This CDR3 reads CASSFRLQETQYF. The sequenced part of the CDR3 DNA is TGCGCCAGCAGTTTTAGACTCCAAGAGACC.

Partial CDR3 DNA: TGTGCCAGCAGCTTAGGACTAGCGGCCACCGGGGAG. It translates to CASSLGLAATGE. In full, the CDR3 reads CASSLGLAATGELFF. V is TRBV7-9 and J is TRBJ2-2; 9 nucleotides line up with TRBD2. The read ends 3 residues before the CDR3 terminus; that terminus is restored from the germline J gene. This CDR3 is built from 15 residues. Germline V gene lookup returns CDR1 SEHNR and CDR2 FQNEAQ (reference sequence). Trimming removed 1 base from V and 4 bases from J; junction bases left unmatched: 1.

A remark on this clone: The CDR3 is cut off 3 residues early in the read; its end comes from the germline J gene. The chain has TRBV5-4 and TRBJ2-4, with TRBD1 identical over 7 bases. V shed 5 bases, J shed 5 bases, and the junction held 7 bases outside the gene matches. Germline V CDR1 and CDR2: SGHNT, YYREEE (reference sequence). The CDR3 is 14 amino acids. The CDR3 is CASSSAGTENIQYF. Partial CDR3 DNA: TGTGCCAGCAGTTCGGCCGGGACAGAAAACATT.

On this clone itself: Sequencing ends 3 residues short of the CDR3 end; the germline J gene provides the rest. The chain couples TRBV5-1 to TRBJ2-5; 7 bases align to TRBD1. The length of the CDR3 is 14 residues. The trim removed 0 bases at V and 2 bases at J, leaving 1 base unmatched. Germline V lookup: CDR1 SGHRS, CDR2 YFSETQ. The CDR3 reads CASSLGQGQETQYF. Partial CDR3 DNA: TGCGCCAGCAGCTTGGGACAGGGACAAGAGACC.

The chain's CDR3 is CASSATGPTQYF. Partial CDR3 DNA: TGTGCCAGCAGCGCTACAGGCCCGACG. The chain employs TRBV7-6 and TRBJ2-3; TRBD1 might be the D (5 bases). The read ends 3 residues early relative to the CDR3; the germline J gene fills the gap. The CDR3 is made up of 12 amino acids. CDR1 and CDR2 from the germline V gene are SGHVS and FNYEAQ.

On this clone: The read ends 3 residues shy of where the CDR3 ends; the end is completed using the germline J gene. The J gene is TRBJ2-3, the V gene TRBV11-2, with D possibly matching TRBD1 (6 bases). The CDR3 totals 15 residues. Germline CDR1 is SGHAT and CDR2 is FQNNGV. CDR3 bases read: TGTGCCAGCAGCTTACAGGGGTATAGCAATCAGCCG. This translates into CASSLQGYSNQP. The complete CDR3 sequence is CASSLQGYSNQPQYF. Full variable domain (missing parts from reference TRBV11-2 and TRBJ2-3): EAGVAQSPRYKIIEKRQSVAFWCNPISGHATLYWYQQILGQGPKLLIQFQNNGVVDDSQLPKDRFSAERLKGVDSTLKIQPAKLEDSAVYLCASSLQGYSNQPQYFGPGTRLTVL.

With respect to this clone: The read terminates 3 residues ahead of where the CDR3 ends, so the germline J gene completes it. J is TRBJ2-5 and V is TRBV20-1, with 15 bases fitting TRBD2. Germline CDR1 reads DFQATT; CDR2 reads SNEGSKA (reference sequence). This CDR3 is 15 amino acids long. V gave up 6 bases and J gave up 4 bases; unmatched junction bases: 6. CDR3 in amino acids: CSAKGLAGGRETQYF. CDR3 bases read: TGCAGTGCAAAGGGACTAGCGGGGGGTCGAGAGACC.

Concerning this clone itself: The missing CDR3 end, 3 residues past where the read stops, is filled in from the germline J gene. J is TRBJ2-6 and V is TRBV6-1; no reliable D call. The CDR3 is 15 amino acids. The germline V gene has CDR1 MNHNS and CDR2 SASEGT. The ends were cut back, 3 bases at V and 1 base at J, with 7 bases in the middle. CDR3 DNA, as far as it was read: TGTGCCAGCAGTGAGAAACATTCTGGGGCCAACGTC. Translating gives CASSEKHSGANV. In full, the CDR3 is CASSEKHSGANVLTF.

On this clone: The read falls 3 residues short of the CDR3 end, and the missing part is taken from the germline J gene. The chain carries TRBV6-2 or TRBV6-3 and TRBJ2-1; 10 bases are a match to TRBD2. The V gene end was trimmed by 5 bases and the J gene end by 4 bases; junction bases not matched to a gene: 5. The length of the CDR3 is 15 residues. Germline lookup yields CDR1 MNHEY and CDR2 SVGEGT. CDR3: CASSLSSGGYNEQFF. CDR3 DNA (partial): TGTGCCAGCAGTCTTTCTAGCGGGGGTTACAATGAG.

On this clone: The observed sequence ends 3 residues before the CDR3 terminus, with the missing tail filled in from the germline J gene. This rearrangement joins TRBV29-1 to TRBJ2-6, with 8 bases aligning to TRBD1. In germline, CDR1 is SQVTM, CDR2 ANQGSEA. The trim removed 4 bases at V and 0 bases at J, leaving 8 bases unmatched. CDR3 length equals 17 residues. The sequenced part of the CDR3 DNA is TGCAGCGTTGGTATTTGGGACAGGCTCTCTGGGGCCAACGTC. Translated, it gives CSVGIWDRLSGANV. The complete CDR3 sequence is CSVGIWDRLSGANVLTF.

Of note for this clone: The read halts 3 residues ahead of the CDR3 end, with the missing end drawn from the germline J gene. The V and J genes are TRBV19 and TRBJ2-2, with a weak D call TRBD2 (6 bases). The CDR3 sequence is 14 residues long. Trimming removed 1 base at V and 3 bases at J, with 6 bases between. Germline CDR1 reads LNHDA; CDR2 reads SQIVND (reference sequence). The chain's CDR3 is CASSIAGDTGELFF. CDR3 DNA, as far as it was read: TGTGCCAGTAGTATAGCGGGGGACACCGGGGAG.

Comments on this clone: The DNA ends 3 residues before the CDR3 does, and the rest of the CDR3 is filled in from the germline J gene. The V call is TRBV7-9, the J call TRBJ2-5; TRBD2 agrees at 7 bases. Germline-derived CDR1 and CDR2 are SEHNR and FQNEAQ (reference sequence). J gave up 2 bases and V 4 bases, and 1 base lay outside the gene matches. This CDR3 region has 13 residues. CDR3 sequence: CASSYGGQETQYF. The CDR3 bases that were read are TGTGCCAGCAGCTACGGGGGGCAAGAGACC. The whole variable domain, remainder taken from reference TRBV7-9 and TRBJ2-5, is DTGVSQNPRHKITKRGQNVTFRCDPISEHNRLYWYRQTLGQGPEFLTYFQNEAQLEKSRLLSDRFSAERPKGSFSTLEIQRTEQGDSAMYLCASSYGGQETQYFGPGTRLLVL.

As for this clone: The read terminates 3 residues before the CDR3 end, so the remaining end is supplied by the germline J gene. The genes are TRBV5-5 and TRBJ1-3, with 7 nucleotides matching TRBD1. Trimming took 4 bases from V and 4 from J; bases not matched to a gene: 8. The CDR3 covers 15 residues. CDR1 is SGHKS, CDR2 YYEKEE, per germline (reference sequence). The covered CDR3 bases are TGTGCCAGCAGCATCCAGGGACAGCCAGGAAACACC. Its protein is CASSIQGQPGNT. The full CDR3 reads CASSIQGQPGNTIYF.

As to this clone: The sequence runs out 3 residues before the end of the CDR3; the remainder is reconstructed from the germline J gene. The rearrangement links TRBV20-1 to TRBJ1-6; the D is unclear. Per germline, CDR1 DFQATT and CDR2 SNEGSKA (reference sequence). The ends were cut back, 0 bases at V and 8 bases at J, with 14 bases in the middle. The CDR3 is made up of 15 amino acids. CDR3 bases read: TGCAGTGCTAGAGATGCGGGGTTAAGGTATTCACCC. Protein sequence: CSARDAGLRYSP. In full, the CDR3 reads CSARDAGLRYSPLHF.

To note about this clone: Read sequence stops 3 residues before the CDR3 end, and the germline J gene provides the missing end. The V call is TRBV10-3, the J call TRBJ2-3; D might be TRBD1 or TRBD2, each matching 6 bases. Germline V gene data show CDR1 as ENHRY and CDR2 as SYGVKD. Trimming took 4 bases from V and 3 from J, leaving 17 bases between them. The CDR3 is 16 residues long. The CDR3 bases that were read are TGTGCCATCAGTGTGGGAGGACGGCAGGGGACAGATACG. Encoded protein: CAISVGGRQGTDT. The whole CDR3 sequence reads CAISVGGRQGTDTQYF.

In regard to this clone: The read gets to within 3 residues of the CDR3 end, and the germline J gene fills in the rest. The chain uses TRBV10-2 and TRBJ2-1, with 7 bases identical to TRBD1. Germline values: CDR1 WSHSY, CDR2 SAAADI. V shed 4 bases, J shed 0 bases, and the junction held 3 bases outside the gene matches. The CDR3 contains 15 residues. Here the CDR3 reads CASSVSGGSYNEQFF. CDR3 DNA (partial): TGCGCCAGCAGTGTATCAGGGGGCTCCTACAATGAG.